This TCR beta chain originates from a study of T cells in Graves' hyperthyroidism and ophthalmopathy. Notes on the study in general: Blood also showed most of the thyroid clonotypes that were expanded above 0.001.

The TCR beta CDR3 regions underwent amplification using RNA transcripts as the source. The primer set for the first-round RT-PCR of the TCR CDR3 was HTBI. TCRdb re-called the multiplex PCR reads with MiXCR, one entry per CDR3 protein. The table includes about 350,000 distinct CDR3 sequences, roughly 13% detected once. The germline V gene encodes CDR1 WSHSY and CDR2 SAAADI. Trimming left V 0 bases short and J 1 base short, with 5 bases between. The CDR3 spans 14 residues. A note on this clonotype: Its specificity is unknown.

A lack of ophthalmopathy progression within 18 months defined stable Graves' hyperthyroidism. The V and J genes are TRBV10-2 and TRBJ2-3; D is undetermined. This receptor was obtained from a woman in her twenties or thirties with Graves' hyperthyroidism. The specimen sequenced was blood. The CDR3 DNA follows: TGCGCCAGCAGTGAGTCTTTCGGCACAGATACGCAGTATTTT. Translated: CASSESFGTDTQYF.